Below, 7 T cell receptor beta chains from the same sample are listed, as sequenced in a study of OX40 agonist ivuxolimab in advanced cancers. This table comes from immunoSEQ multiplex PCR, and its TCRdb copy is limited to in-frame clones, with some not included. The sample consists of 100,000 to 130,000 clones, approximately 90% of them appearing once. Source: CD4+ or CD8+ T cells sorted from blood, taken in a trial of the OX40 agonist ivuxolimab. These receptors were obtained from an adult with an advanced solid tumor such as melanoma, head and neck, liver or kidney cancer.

CDR3 residues: CASSPGGVADTQYF. The CDR3 nucleotides read TGTGCCAGCAGCCCGGGCGGAGTTGCAGATACGCAGTATTTT. The V gene is TRBV11-3, the J gene TRBJ2-3; D gene uncertain. This CDR3 comprises 14 residues. Germline-derived CDR1 and CDR2 are SGHNT and YENEEA. Trimming left V 5 bases short and J 4 bases short, with 13 bases between.

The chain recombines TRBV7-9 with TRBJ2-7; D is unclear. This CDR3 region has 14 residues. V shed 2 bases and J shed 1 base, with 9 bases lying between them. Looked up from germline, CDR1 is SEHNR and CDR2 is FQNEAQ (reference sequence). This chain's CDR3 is CASSLSALSYEQYF. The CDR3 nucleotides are TGTGCCAGCAGCTTATCGGCCTTATCCTACGAGCAGTACTTC.

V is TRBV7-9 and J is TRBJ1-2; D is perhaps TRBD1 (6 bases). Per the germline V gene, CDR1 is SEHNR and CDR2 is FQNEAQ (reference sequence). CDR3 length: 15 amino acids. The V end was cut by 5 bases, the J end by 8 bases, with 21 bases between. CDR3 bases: TGTGCCAGCAGCCTCCAACAGGGATTGGTCGTAGGCTACACCTTC. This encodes CASSLQQGLVVGYTF.

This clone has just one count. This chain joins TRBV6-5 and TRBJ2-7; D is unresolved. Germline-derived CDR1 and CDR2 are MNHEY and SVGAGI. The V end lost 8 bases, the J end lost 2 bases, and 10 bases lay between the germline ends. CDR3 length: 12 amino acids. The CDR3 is CASGDTTYEQYF. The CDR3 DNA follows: TGTGCCAGCGGAGACACCACCTACGAGCAGTACTTC.

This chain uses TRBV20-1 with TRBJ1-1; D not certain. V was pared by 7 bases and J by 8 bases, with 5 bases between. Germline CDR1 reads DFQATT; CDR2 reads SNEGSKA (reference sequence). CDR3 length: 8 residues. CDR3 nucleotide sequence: TGCAGTGAAGGGGAAGCTTTCTTT. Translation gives CSEGEAFF.

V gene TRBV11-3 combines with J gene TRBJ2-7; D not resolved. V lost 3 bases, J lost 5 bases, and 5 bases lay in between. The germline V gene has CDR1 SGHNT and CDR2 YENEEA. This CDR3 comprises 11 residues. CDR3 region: CASSLWDEQYF. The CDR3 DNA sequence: TGTGCCAGCAGCTTGTGGGACGAGCAGTACTTC.

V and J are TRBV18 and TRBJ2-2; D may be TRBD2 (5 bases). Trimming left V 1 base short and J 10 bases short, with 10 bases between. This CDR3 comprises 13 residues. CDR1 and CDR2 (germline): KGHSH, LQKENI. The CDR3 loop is CASSPRELEELFF. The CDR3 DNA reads TGTGCCAGCTCACCACGGGAGCTTGAGGAGCTGTTTTTT.